Each of the 31 T cell receptor beta chains below was sequenced from the same sample in a study of metastatic and nonmetastatic thyroid tumors. From the PCR reads, TCRdb re-called clones with MiXCR. The sample lists under 55,000 clones, roughly 15% occurring once. Every patient underwent thyroid surgery untreated. Sequencing used blood. These TCRs come from a female donor with papillary thyroid cancer or a benign thyroid nodule (not recorded which). Some clones in this sample may be carry-over from other donors' samples.

This clone has at least ten counts. The rearrangement joins TRBV19 to TRBJ1-5; 9 bases line up with TRBD1. CDR3 size: 14 residues. The germline CDR1 and CDR2 sequences are LNHDA and SQIVND (reference sequence). V was clipped by 7 bases and J by 6 bases; unmatched bases: 7. This chain's CDR3 is CASTRTGVVQPQHF. The DNA for the CDR3 is TGTGCCAGTACTCGGACAGGGGTAGTTCAGCCCCAGCATTTT.

As for this clone: Just one base apart from a much larger clone, this may be a read error. This same CDR3 is encoded by further DNA sequences in the sample. The V and J genes are TRBV29-1 and TRBJ2-7; the D gene is possibly TRBD2 (5 bases). Trimming removed 6 bases from V and 1 base from J, with 13 bases in between. The CDR3 spans 13 residues. Germline CDR1 reads SQVTM; CDR2 reads ANQGSEA. The CDR3 is CSVTGTSSYEQYF. The CDR3, as DNA: TGCAGCGTGACCGGTACTAGTTCCTACGAGCAGTACTTC.

The rearrangement joins TRBV6-1 to TRBJ2-1; D possibly uses TRBD1 or TRBD2 (5 bases each). Germline CDR1 and CDR2: MNHNS and SASEGT. Trimming pared 5 bases from V and 15 bases from J, leaving 14 bases between. This CDR3 spans 11 amino acids. CDR3 sequence (DNA): TGTGCCAGCAGTCCCGGGACGCGGACGTTCTTC. Protein product: CASSPGTRTFF.

This clone was detected ten times or more. The V call is TRBV7-2, the J call TRBJ1-4; 8 nucleotides match TRBD1. Germline loops: CDR1 SGHTA, CDR2 FQGNSA. V was pared by 2 bases and J by 8 bases, with 1 base of the junction left unmatched. The CDR3 extends over 13 amino acids. For the CDR3, the DNA is TGTGCCAGCAGCTTACGGGACAGGGAAAAACTGTTTTTT. Amino acids: CASSLRDREKLFF. Full variable domain (remainder filled in from reference TRBV7-2 and TRBJ1-4): GAGVSQSPSNKVTEKGKDVELRCDPISGHTALYWYRQSLGQGLEFLIYFQGNSAPDKSGLPSDRFSAERTGGSVSTLTIQRTQQEDSAVYLCASSLRDREKLFFGSGTQLSVL.

This clone occurred many times. The chain links TRBV7-2 to TRBJ1-2; D perhaps matches TRBD1 (5 bases). The CDR3 runs to 14 residues. V lost 1 base and J 9 bases, leaving 15 bases between the germline ends. The germline CDR1 and CDR2 sequences are SGHTA and FQGNSA. CDR3 nucleotides: TGTGCCAGCAGCTTAGAAGTAGCAGGGAGGAGCTACACCTTC. Amino acid sequence: CASSLEVAGRSYTF.

This clone has at least ten counts. The chain has TRBV7-6 and TRBJ2-1; TRBD1 agrees at 8 bases. Germline trimming cut 5 bases from V and 8 bases from J; bases unmatched to any gene: 5. CDR3 size: 13 residues. CDR1 and CDR2 from the germline V gene are SGHVS and FNYEAQ. The CDR3 reads CASSGQGRDEQFF. The CDR3 bases are TGTGCCAGCAGCGGACAGGGACGCGATGAGCAGTTCTTC.

This clone was found many times. The rearrangement uses TRBV20-1 and TRBJ2-1, with 7 bases lining up with TRBD2. The CDR3 runs 13 residues. The J segment lost 2 bases and the V segment lost 2 bases, leaving 0 bases of the junction unmatched. Germline CDR1 DFQATT, CDR2 SNEGSKA (reference sequence). In DNA, the CDR3 is TGCAGTGCTAGAAGCGGGGCCTACAATGAGCAGTTCTTC. Translated: CSARSGAYNEQFF.

This clone was picked up a small number of times. One base away lies a much larger clone, so this may be a sequencing read error. V is TRBV20-1 and J is TRBJ2-3; 11 positions agree with TRBD2. The ends lost 8 bases at V and 0 bases at J; junction bases unmatched: 1. The CDR3 runs 13 residues. Germline CDR1 is DFQATT and CDR2 is SNEGSKA (reference sequence). This CDR3 is CSWTSGSTDTQYF. The CDR3 coding sequence is TGCAGTTGGACTAGCGGGAGCACAGATACGCAGTATTTT.

This clone has a count of ten or more. The V gene is TRBV20-1, the J gene TRBJ2-3; 8 bases match TRBD2. The germline V gene has CDR1 DFQATT and CDR2 SNEGSKA (reference sequence). V lost 0 bases to trimming and J lost 0 bases; unmatched junction nucleotides: 8. The CDR3 sequence is 17 residues long. CDR3 DNA: TGCAGTGCTAGAGATGGGAGAGCGGGAGCTAGCACAGATACGCAGTATTTT. Protein product: CSARDGRAGASTDTQYF.

This clone was seen repeatedly, ten times or more. The chain couples TRBV2 to TRBJ2-7; 7 bases fit TRBD1. There are 15 residues in the CDR3. V shed 7 bases, J shed 0 bases, and the junction held 9 bases outside the gene matches. Per germline, CDR1 SNHLY and CDR2 FYNNEI. CDR3 in DNA: TGTGCCAGCACGAGGGGGCAGGCAATCTCCTACGAGCAGTACTTC. It encodes CASTRGQAISYEQYF.

J is TRBJ1-5 and V is TRBV20-1, with 9 positions matching TRBD1. CDR1 is DFQATT and CDR2 is SNEGSKA in the germline V gene (reference sequence). The CDR3 sequence is 14 residues long. Germline trimming cut 6 bases from V and 4 bases from J; bases unmatched to any gene: 7. The CDR3 region is CSARTGVLNQPQHF. Here the CDR3 DNA reads TGCAGTGCGCGGACAGGGGTCCTAAATCAGCCCCAGCATTTT.

In its sample, this clone was seen many times. The V and J genes are TRBV5-1 and TRBJ1-5, with D uncertain. Deletions cut 2 bases from V and 2 bases from J, with 8 bases between. From germline, CDR1 is SGHRS and CDR2 YFSETQ. CDR3 size: 14 residues. DNA for the CDR3: TGCGCCAGCAGCTTCGTACCAGGCAATCAGCCCCAGCATTTT. Protein product: CASSFVPGNQPQHF.

The rearrangement links TRBV3-1 to TRBJ1-5, with D uncertain. This CDR3 has 17 residues. Germline V lookup: CDR1 LGHDT, CDR2 YNNKEL (reference sequence). V was shortened by 5 bases and J by 3 bases, with 20 bases between the two germline ends. The CDR3 here is CASSAGYLYEVNQPQHF. CDR3 nucleotide sequence: TGTGCCAGCAGCGCAGGTTACCTCTATGAGGTCAATCAGCCCCAGCATTTT.

This clone was observed at least ten times. The J gene is TRBJ2-1, the V gene TRBV11-2; TRBD2 is a possible D gene (5 bases). This CDR3 contains 12 residues. Germline-derived CDR1 and CDR2 are SGHAT and FQNNGV. Trimming took off 0 bases at V and 10 bases at J, with 7 bases between the two ends. The DNA of the CDR3 is TGTGCCAGCAGCTTAGATCGGAGGGAGCAGTTCTTC. Protein: CASSLDRREQFF.

The V and J genes are TRBV7-9 and TRBJ1-1; D remains unclear. V lost 7 bases to trimming and J lost 8 bases, with 17 bases between them. Per the germline V gene, CDR1 is SEHNR and CDR2 is FQNEAQ (reference sequence). This CDR3 region has 13 residues. In nucleotides, the CDR3 is TGTGCCAGCAACCCTAACGTGGTCACCGAAGCTTTCTTT. It specifies CASNPNVVTEAFF.

This clone was observed many times. This chain uses TRBV4-2 with TRBJ1-2, with 7 nucleotides matching TRBD1. Germline V gives CDR1 LGHNA, CDR2 YNFKEQ. The V and J ends lost 2 bases and 9 bases, in that order; junction bases with no gene match: 15. The CDR3 is 16 amino acids. CDR3 sequence reads: CASSQLLRGLHWRYTF. The CDR3 DNA is TGTGCCAGCAGCCAACTATTGAGGGGGCTCCATTGGCGCTACACCTTC.

The CDR3, as DNA: TGTGCCAGCAGCCCTGACGGGGGGGGTATGGCCGCATCAGAGCAGTACTTC. Its protein product is CASSPDGGGMAASEQYF. The chain carries TRBV11-1 and TRBJ2-7, with 8 bases lining up with TRBD2. From germline, CDR1 is SGHAT and CDR2 FQDESV (reference sequence). This CDR3 contains 17 residues. The ends lost 5 bases at V and 7 bases at J; junction bases unmatched: 19. Filled out from reference TRBV11-1 and TRBJ2-7, the complete variable domain reads EAEVAQSPRYKITEKSQAVAFWCDPISGHATLYWYRQILGQGPELLVQFQDESVVDDSQLPKDRFSAERLKGVDSTLKIQPAELGDSAMYLCASSPDGGGMAASEQYFGPGTRLTVT.

This clone showed up just a few times. Germline and junction disagree at one end, which may indicate a read error. The rearrangement links TRBV15 to TRBJ2-2; TRBD2 might be the D (5 bases). CDR1 and CDR2 (germline): LNHNV, YYDKDF (reference sequence). This CDR3 contains 15 residues. The CDR3 sequence: CATSRVGGDTGELFF. DNA of the CDR3: TGTGCCACCAGCAGAGTTGGTGGTGACACCGGGGAGCTCTTTTTT.

This chain uses TRBV11-3 with TRBJ2-1; D may correspond to TRBD1 or TRBD2 (5 bases each). The CDR3 runs 13 residues. V was trimmed by 6 bases and J by 9 bases, leaving 15 bases between them. The germline V gene encodes CDR1 SGHNT and CDR2 YENEEA. Written as DNA, the CDR3 is TGTGCCAGCAGTCCCGCCCCGGGACGTGAGCAGTTCTTC. It translates to CASSPAPGREQFF.

The sample holds many counts of this clone. The CDR3 DNA reads TGTGCCAGCTCACCCGACAGGTTTCAGCCCCAGCATTTT. Translated, it gives CASSPDRFQPQHF. The rearrangement joins TRBV18 to TRBJ1-5; D possibly corresponds to TRBD1 (6 bases). This CDR3 has 13 amino acids. From germline, CDR1 is KGHSH and CDR2 LQKENI. Trimming cost V 3 bases and J 6 bases, with 9 bases left between them.

This clone occurred many times. This rearrangement joins TRBV10-3 to TRBJ2-3; 7 nucleotides match TRBD2. Losses at the gene ends were 3 bases for V and 1 base for J; bases not matched to a gene: 10. In germline, CDR1 is ENHRY, CDR2 SYGVKD. The CDR3 extends over 17 amino acids. CDR3: CAISDPMATSGTDTQYF. The CDR3 DNA follows: TGTGCCATCAGTGACCCTATGGCTACTAGCGGCACAGATACGCAGTATTTT.

At least ten counts were recorded for this clone. CDR3 sequence (DNA): TGCAGTGCCGCTCGAGGACAGGACGGTCCCTACGAGCAGTACTTC. It codes for CSAARGQDGPYEQYF. This chain connects TRBV20-1 to TRBJ2-7; 7 nucleotides agree with TRBD1. CDR1 DFQATT and CDR2 SNEGSKA come from the germline V gene (reference sequence). V dropped 6 bases and J dropped 2; count of bases not matched to a gene: 13. This CDR3 spans 15 amino acids.

This clone has ten or more counts. The CDR3 DNA sequence: TGTGCCAGCAGCCTGCGGGGTTCTGGAAACACCATATATTTT. It specifies CASSLRGSGNTIYF. V and J are TRBV14 and TRBJ1-3; no clear D. CDR1 is SGHDN, CDR2 FVKESK, per germline. CDR3 length: 14 amino acids. Between the trimmed V and J ends, which lost 4 bases and 1 base, there was a span of 8 bases.

Notes on this clone: At one end the junction does not follow the germline gene, possibly because of a read error. The chain employs TRBV15 and TRBJ2-7, with no clear D. This CDR3 has 16 amino acids. Germline values: CDR1 LNHNV, CDR2 YYDKDF (reference sequence). The CDR3 here is CATIRDCPPQSYEQYF. In nucleotides, the CDR3 is TGTGCCACCATCAGAGATTGCCCCCCCCAATCTTACGAGCAGTACTTC.

About this clone itself: A much larger clone differs from this one at a single base, so this may be a read error. The sample contains more than one DNA sequence encoding this CDR3. The genes are TRBV14 and TRBJ2-3; D is unresolved. The CDR3 contains 14 residues. CDR1 is SGHDN and CDR2 is FVKESK in the germline V gene. Trimming removed 1 base at V and 5 bases at J, with 10 bases between. This CDR3 reads CASSQVGPQDTQYF. The CDR3 region has the DNA TGTGCCAGCAGCCAAGTTGGTCCCCAAGATACGCAGTATTTT.

This clone was counted many times. J is TRBJ2-3 and V is TRBV5-1, with unresolved D. CDR3 length equals 12 residues. Trimming left V 6 bases short and J 3 bases short, with 8 bases between. The germline V gene encodes CDR1 SGHRS and CDR2 YFSETQ. CDR3 sequence: CASTAPTDTQYF. The CDR3 coding sequence is TGCGCCAGCACGGCGCCGACAGATACGCAGTATTTT.

In this sample, this clone turned up many times. The chain joins TRBV10-3 to TRBJ2-7; the D is unclear. Germline CDR1 and CDR2: ENHRY and SYGVKD. The CDR3 runs to 14 residues. Trimming pared 3 bases from V and 3 bases from J, leaving 12 bases between. The CDR3 spells CAISESGSGYEQYF. DNA of the CDR3: TGTGCCATCAGTGAATCCGGGTCCGGCTACGAGCAGTACTTC.

In DNA form, the CDR3 reads TGTGCCAGCAGCTTAGATTTCGGGGTGTATGGCTACACCTTC. It encodes CASSLDFGVYGYTF. The rearrangement uses TRBV7-2 and TRBJ1-2; no reliable D call. Germline-derived CDR1 and CDR2 are SGHTA and FQGNSA. Trimming pared 1 base from V and 5 bases from J, leaving 11 bases between. The length of the CDR3 is 14 residues.

With respect to this clone: This may be a read error, as it is one base from a much larger clone. The chain couples TRBV24-1 to TRBJ1-2, with D uncertain. Looked up from germline, CDR1 is KGHDR and CDR2 is SFDVKD. The CDR3 spans 16 residues. CDR3 sequence: CATSDSETGFRNGYAF. The CDR3 DNA is TGTGCCACCAGTGATTCAGAGACCGGGTTTCGAAATGGCTACGCCTTC.

This clone was found a few times. The chain uses TRBV28 and TRBJ2-1; D perhaps matches TRBD2 (5 bases). Trimming took 6 bases from V and 9 from J, leaving 21 bases between them. Germline V gene sequence: CDR1 MDHEN, CDR2 SYDVKM. The CDR3 contains 15 residues. The CDR3 DNA reads TGTGCCAGCAGCGGAACATCGGGAATTGGGATTGAGCAGTTCTTC. This gives the protein CASSGTSGIGIEQFF.

Worth noting for this clone: The junction shows a germline mismatch at one end, possibly a read error. The chain carries TRBV5-6 and TRBJ2-7, with 7 bases matching TRBD1. Germline CDR1 and CDR2: SGHDT and YYEEEE. The CDR3 has 16 residues. Here the CDR3 reads CASISRTGITSCEQYF. The CDR3 nucleotides are TGTGCCAGTATCTCCAGGACAGGCATCACCTCCTGCGAGCAGTACTTC.